These T cell receptor beta chains were read from a single sample in a study of CD8 T cells in ankylosing spondylitis. TCRdb reprocessed the 5' RACE reads with MiXCR, giving one entry per CDR3 protein. Of hundreds of thousands of distinct CDR3 sequences listed, about 13% were seen once; the top ten hold 6.8%. The sample was blood, either unsorted or a sorted T cell fraction (not recorded which). These receptors all come from a male donor with ankylosing spondylitis. The CDR3 runs from the conserved cysteine through the conserved F or W. Each record gives: CDR3 DNA, CDR3 protein, J gene, D gene, clone size, V gene. The D gene is left open where the match is weak. Only part of the rows carry a size: once, few, many, or a class if the clone is expanded.

TGCGCCAGCAGTGAGAGGTTGCGTAGCGGGATGCAAGAGACCCAGTACTTC,CASSERLRSGMQETQYF,TRBJ2-5,TRBD2,few,TRBV10-2
TGTGCCAGCAGCCGGACGACTAGCGGGAGGGCTGCTGAGCAGTTCTTC,CASSRTTSGRAAEQFF,TRBJ2-1,TRBD2,NA,TRBV14
TGTGCCAGCAGCTTAGACCTTTTTAGCGGGAGTAACAATGAGCAGTTCTTC,CASSLDLFSGSNNEQFF,TRBJ2-1,TRBD2,many,TRBV11-2
TGTGCCAGCAGCGTAGAGGGTGAAAAACTGTTTTTT,CASSVEGEKLFF,TRBJ1-4,NA,NA,TRBV9
TGTGCCAGCAGTTTACAGGGGCCGCAAGAGACCCAGTACTTC,CASSLQGPQETQYF,TRBJ2-5,NA,few,TRBV12-3/TRBV12-4
TGTGCCAGCAGCACCGACTATTACTCCTACGAGCAGTACTTC,CASSTDYYSYEQYF,TRBJ2-7,NA,NA,TRBV5-4
TGTGCCAGCACCGTAGGTGGTTCGAACACCGGGGAGCTGTTTTTT,CASTVGGSNTGELFF,TRBJ2-2,NA,few,TRBV9
TGCGCCAGCAGCCCCGGACAGGCGACACCCACGCAGTATTTT,CASSPGQATPTQYF,TRBJ2-3,TRBD1,few,TRBV5-1
TGCGCCAGCAGCTTAACACAGGGGGCGAGGGGAAACATTCAGTACTTC,CASSLTQGARGNIQYF,TRBJ2-4,TRBD1,many,TRBV5-1
TGCGCCAGCAGTGCCAGCCCCTTCGGCAATCAGCCCCAGCATTTT,CASSASPFGNQPQHF,TRBJ1-5,NA,NA,TRBV5-1
TGTGCCATCAGTCCGGGACTAGCGGTCTCGCAGTATTTT,CAISPGLAVSQYF,TRBJ2-3,TRBD2,few,TRBV10-3
TGCAGTGCTGGACTTACGGCGGGCCTTTCCTACAATGAGCAGTTCTTC,CSAGLTAGLSYNEQFF,TRBJ2-1,NA,few,TRBV20-1
TGTGCCAGCAGTTACCAGGGAGTAGTTGGCTACACCTTC,CASSYQGVVGYTF,TRBJ1-2,NA,NA,TRBV11-2
TGTGCCACCAGCAGAGATTTGCTAGCGGGAGGGGAGACCCAGTACTTC,CATSRDLLAGGETQYF,TRBJ2-5,TRBD2,many,TRBV15
TGTGCCAGCTCACCAAGCCAGTCCTGGGGACAGCCCCAGCATTTT,CASSPSQSWGQPQHF,TRBJ1-5,NA,NA,TRBV18
TGCAGTGCTAGAGCAATAGGGGGCCCGAAAACCTACGAGCAGTACTTC,CSARAIGGPKTYEQYF,TRBJ2-7,TRBD1,NA,TRBV20-1
TGTGCCAGCAGCTCTTTGACAGGCAGCACAGATACGCAGTATTTT,CASSSLTGSTDTQYF,TRBJ2-3,NA,NA,TRBV5-6
TGTGCCAGCAGCAAACCGGGGGGCGAGCAGTACTTC,CASSKPGGEQYF,TRBJ2-7,TRBD2,few,TRBV7-2
TGCGCCAGCAGCTTATCAGGGACTAATGAAAAACTGTTTTTT,CASSLSGTNEKLFF,TRBJ1-4,NA,many,TRBV5-1
TGTGCCAGCAGCAGGGAGAAGCGGGTACATGAGCAGTTCTTC,CASSREKRVHEQFF,TRBJ2-1,NA,NA,TRBV2
TGTGCCAGCAGTTATGTCGCTCAGACCCCCTCCACCTTC,CASSYVAQTPSTF,TRBJ1-2,NA,NA,TRBV25-1
TGTGCCAGCAGCTTATCGACAGCAAATCTCTACAATGAGCAGTTCTTC,CASSLSTANLYNEQFF,TRBJ2-1,NA,few,TRBV7-9
TGCGCCAGCAGCTTGGGGCAGGTTGACAATGAGCAGTTCTTC,CASSLGQVDNEQFF,TRBJ2-1,NA,many,TRBV5-1
TGTGCCAGCAGCTTGGTGGGGACTAGCGGGAGCGGGAAAAGTGAGCAGTTCTTC,CASSLVGTSGSGKSEQFF,TRBJ2-1,TRBD2,many,TRBV11-2
TGTGCCAGCAGCTTAGCTCGGGATGCTACTGAAGCTTTCTTT,CASSLARDATEAFF,TRBJ1-1,NA,few,TRBV11-2
TGCGCCAGCAGCTTGGAAGGGGGCCATCAGCCCCAGCATTTT,CASSLEGGHQPQHF,TRBJ1-5,TRBD1,many,TRBV5-1
TGCAGTGCGGGATCTGGTGCAGATACGCAGTATTTT,CSAGSGADTQYF,TRBJ2-3,NA,NA,TRBV20-1
TGTGCCACCAGTGATTTGCCCAGCGGGAGGGCCCAATCCTACAATGAGCAGTTCTTC,CATSDLPSGRAQSYNEQFF,TRBJ2-1,TRBD2,many,TRBV24-1
TGTGCCAGCAGCCAAGGGATGCTCGGACAGATCTATGGCTACACCTTC,CASSQGMLGQIYGYTF,TRBJ1-2,NA,few,TRBV4-2
TGTGCCAGCAGCTTAGGGAGCGGGAACCCATACAATGAGCAGTTCTTC,CASSLGSGNPYNEQFF,TRBJ2-1,TRBD2,few,TRBV7-6
TGTGCCAGCAGCTTGGCCTCCTTTCAGAGTTACGAGCAGTACTTC,CASSLASFQSYEQYF,TRBJ2-7,NA,few,TRBV5-5
TGTGCCAGCAGCCCCGGGACAGGGGGCCAAGATACGCAGTATTTT,CASSPGTGGQDTQYF,TRBJ2-3,TRBD1,many,TRBV7-9
TGTGCCAGCAGTTTGAAACAGGGGGCGATGACCGGGGAGCTGTTTTTT,CASSLKQGAMTGELFF,TRBJ2-2,TRBD1,NA,TRBV12-3/TRBV12-4
TGTGCCATCAGCCCCAGGCAGGACACTGAAGCTTTCTTT,CAISPRQDTEAFF,TRBJ1-1,NA,NA,TRBV10-3
TGCAGTGCCCACGTAGCGGGTAAAACCAATGAGCAGTTCTTC,CSAHVAGKTNEQFF,TRBJ2-1,TRBD2,few,TRBV20-1
TGCGCCAGCAACTTAGCGGGAGCAGCAGATACGCAGTATTTT,CASNLAGAADTQYF,TRBJ2-3,TRBD2,NA,TRBV5-1
TGCGCCAGCAGGAAAGACGACAATCAGCCCCAGCATTTT,CASRKDDNQPQHF,TRBJ1-5,NA,few,TRBV5-1
TGTGCCACAGACGGGAGCCGGGAAAACATTCAGTACTTC,CATDGSRENIQYF,TRBJ2-4,NA,few,TRBV24-1
TGTGCCAGCAGTTCAGGACAGGGAGAGTACACTGAAGCTTTCTTT,CASSSGQGEYTEAFF,TRBJ1-1,TRBD1,many,TRBV12-3/TRBV12-4
TGTGCCAGCAGTTTCGGGGACTCCGCCAGAGAGACCCAGTACTTC,CASSFGDSARETQYF,TRBJ2-5,NA,few,TRBV12-3/TRBV12-4
TGTGCCAGCAGCCAAGATCGCGGGACTAGTGGGTACGAGCAGTACTTC,CASSQDRGTSGYEQYF,TRBJ2-7,TRBD2,few,TRBV4-2
TGTGCCAGCAGCTGGGGGACAGCCAACTATGGCTACACCTTC,CASSWGTANYGYTF,TRBJ1-2,TRBD1,NA,TRBV27
TGCGCCAGCAGCCAAGATCCCGTGGAGCGTCTAGCGGTCTACAATGAGCAGTTCTTC,CASSQDPVERLAVYNEQFF,TRBJ2-1,TRBD2,NA,TRBV4-1
TGCAGTGCTAGAGTTAGCGGGAGAGCCACAGATACGCAGTATTTT,CSARVSGRATDTQYF,TRBJ2-3,TRBD2,NA,TRBV20-1
TGTGCCACCAGTGATACTACGGTGGTGGGGGGTGAGCAGTTCTTC,CATSDTTVVGGEQFF,TRBJ2-1,NA,NA,TRBV24-1
TGTGCCACCAGCTTACGGCCTGGGAATGAGCAGTTCTTC,CATSLRPGNEQFF,TRBJ2-1,NA,NA,TRBV15